Below are 15 T cell receptor beta chains sequenced from a single sample in a study of spatial heterogeneity in lung cancer (dated by TCRdb to between 2018 and 2021). Library preparation used 5' RACE. TCRdb lists the instrument as NextSeq 500. TCRdb's own reprocessing of the public reads used fastp at Q25 and MiXCR and kept productive beta chains. Each entry is one CDR3 protein sequence, shown with its most common DNA and genes. The sample yields 60,000 to 80,000 distinct CDR3 sequences; about an eighth were counted once. About 7.1% of the sample belongs to the ten largest clones. Taken with the paper, the label for time point translates to: sample taken at primary tumor resection. Without any cell sorting, TCR sequencing was performed on whole RNA extracted either from tumor and nontumor lung tissue or from cryopreserved PBMC samples. Sequences were derived from PBMCs, sampled at surgery. These TCRs come from a male donor with early-stage non-small cell lung cancer.

In this sample, this clonotype turned up many times. The CDR3 nucleotides are TGCAGTGCTAGAGACCTAGCGGGAGGATTTTCCTACAATGAGCAGTTCTTC. Protein product: CSARDLAGGFSYNEQFF. The chain uses TRBV20-1 and TRBJ2-1; TRBD2 matches 11 bases. Losses at the gene ends were 0 bases for V and 1 base for J; bases not matched to a gene: 5. Germline CDR1 reads DFQATT; CDR2 reads SNEGSKA (reference sequence). The CDR3 has 17 residues.

In its sample, this clonotype was seen many times. The V call is TRBV28, the J call TRBJ2-7; D gene unclear. Germline values: CDR1 MDHEN, CDR2 SYDVKM. This CDR3 is built from 13 residues. The ends were cut back, 1 base at V and 3 bases at J, with 7 bases in the middle. CDR3 sequence (DNA): TGTGCCAGCAGTTTATCGGCAGGCTACGAGCAGTACTTC. Its protein product is CASSLSAGYEQYF.

This clonotype was recorded many times. This chain links TRBV4-1 with TRBJ2-7; 8 bases line up with TRBD1. V was clipped by 3 bases and J by 2 bases; unmatched bases: 6. Per germline, CDR1 MGHRA and CDR2 YSYEKL. The CDR3 spans 15 residues. The CDR3 DNA reads as TGCGCCAGCAGCCAGCAACAGGGGGGAGCCTACGAGCAGTACTTC. Encoded protein: CASSQQQGGAYEQYF.

V and J are TRBV11-2 and TRBJ2-1, with TRBD2 matching over 12 bases. J was trimmed by 3 bases and V by 4 bases; bases with no gene match: 7. The CDR3 loop spans 17 amino acids. The germline V gene encodes CDR1 SGHAT and CDR2 FQNNGV. This CDR3 is CASSYYGLAGLYNEQFF. CDR3 bases: TGTGCCAGCAGCTACTATGGACTAGCGGGACTCTACAATGAGCAGTTCTTC.

The V call is TRBV6-5, the J call TRBJ2-7; 7 bases align to TRBD1. V shed 4 bases and J 4 bases; nucleotides not matched to a gene: 7. The CDR3 spans 14 residues. Germline CDR1 reads MNHEY; CDR2 reads SVGAGI. The CDR3 DNA is TGTGCCAGCAGTTTTGTCGGGACAGCTTACGAGCAGTACTTC. This encodes CASSFVGTAYEQYF.

The chain is built from TRBV5-1 and TRBJ2-5; 8 bases map to TRBD1. This CDR3 is built from 14 residues. The germline CDR1 and CDR2 sequences are SGHRS and YFSETQ. Germline trimming cut 5 bases from V and 3 bases from J; bases unmatched to any gene: 6. CDR3 sequence: CASRLDRGKETQYF. Written as DNA, the CDR3 is TGCGCCAGCAGACTAGACAGGGGAAAAGAGACCCAGTACTTC.

A few counts support this clonotype. V is TRBV11-3 and J is TRBJ2-3; D is undetermined. Trimming stripped 2 bases from V and 2 bases from J, with 11 bases between. This CDR3 has 15 amino acids. The germline gives CDR1 SGHNT, CDR2 YENEEA. As DNA, the CDR3 is TGTGCCAGCAGCTTACGACCGACTCTCACAGATACGCAGTATTTT. Protein product: CASSLRPTLTDTQYF. Together with reference TRBV11-3 and TRBJ2-3, the CDR3 gives the full variable domain: EAGVVQSPRYKIIEKKQPVAFWCNPISGHNTLYWYLQNLGQGPELLIRYENEEAVDDSQLPKDRFSAERLKGVDSTLKIQPAELGDSAVYLCASSLRPTLTDTQYFGPGTRLTVL.

The chain couples TRBV15 to TRBJ2-2; D ambiguous. Looked up from germline, CDR1 is LNHNV and CDR2 is YYDKDF (reference sequence). CDR3 length: 13 amino acids. V was shortened by 5 bases and J by 5 bases, with 9 bases between the two germline ends. In DNA, the CDR3 is TGTGCCACCAGCCAGCTAGAAACCGGGGAGCTGTTTTTT. Protein product: CATSQLETGELFF.

This clonotype has more than one count but fewer than ten. The chain uses TRBV11-2 and TRBJ2-1; a possible D gene is TRBD2 (5 bases). V dropped 5 bases and J dropped 5 bases, with 16 bases sitting between them. The CDR3 spans 15 residues. Germline lookup yields CDR1 SGHAT and CDR2 FQNNGV. CDR3: CASSPGKQSHNEQFF. CDR3 bases: TGTGCCAGCAGCCCCGGGAAGCAGAGCCACAATGAGCAGTTCTTC.

This clonotype was detected ten times or more. The chain joins TRBV20-1 to TRBJ2-3; TRBD2 matches 8 bases. The J segment lost 6 bases and the V segment lost 1 base, leaving 9 bases of the junction unmatched. CDR3 length: 15 residues. Germline V gives CDR1 DFQATT, CDR2 SNEGSKA (reference sequence). The CDR3 sequence: CSARAETGGPDTQYF. The CDR3 DNA follows: TGCAGTGCTAGAGCCGAGACGGGAGGGCCGGATACGCAGTATTTT.

V is TRBV29-1 and J is TRBJ2-1; TRBD2 agrees at 7 bases. The CDR3 totals 14 residues. Germline CDR1 is SQVTM and CDR2 is ANQGSEA. CDR3 bases: TGCAGTGGTCTCCGGCGGGAGTCCTACAATGAGCAGTTCTTC. Translating gives CSGLRRESYNEQFF.

On this clonotype itself: A much larger clone sits a single nucleotide away, making a read error possible. This sequence joins TRBV5-6 and TRBJ1-1; perhaps TRBD1 as D (5 bases). This CDR3 has 14 amino acids. Looked up from germline, CDR1 is SGHDT and CDR2 is YYEEEE. The CDR3 DNA reads TGTGTCAGCAGCCCCGTCGGGGGTAACACTGAAGCTTTCTTT. Its protein product is CVSSPVGGNTEAFF.

This chain links TRBV6-1 with TRBJ1-4, with D maybe TRBD1 (6 bases). Germline values: CDR1 MNHNS, CDR2 SASEGT. The CDR3 contains 15 residues. Trimming took 8 bases from V and 8 from J, leaving 21 bases between them. The CDR3 bases are TGTGCCAGCCATGAACGGGGGGCGGTATACGAAAAACTGTTTTTT. It translates to CASHERGAVYEKLFF.

The rearrangement joins TRBV29-1 to TRBJ1-2; 8 nucleotides align to TRBD1. The J segment lost 5 bases and the V segment lost 7 bases, leaving 9 bases of the junction unmatched. CDR3 size: 13 residues. Germline CDR1 reads SQVTM; CDR2 reads ANQGSEA. The CDR3 sequence: CSGSGTGAYGYTF. The CDR3 DNA reads TGCAGCGGATCCGGGACAGGCGCTTATGGCTACACCTTC.

This clonotype turned up a few times. This rearrangement joins TRBV5-6 to TRBJ1-2; D gene uncertain. The CDR3 extends over 12 amino acids. Trimming removed 0 bases at V and 4 bases at J, with 4 bases between. Per the germline V gene, CDR1 is SGHDT and CDR2 is YYEEEE. The CDR3: CASSLAAYGYTF. The CDR3 DNA reads as TGTGCCAGCAGCTTGGCAGCCTATGGCTACACCTTC.